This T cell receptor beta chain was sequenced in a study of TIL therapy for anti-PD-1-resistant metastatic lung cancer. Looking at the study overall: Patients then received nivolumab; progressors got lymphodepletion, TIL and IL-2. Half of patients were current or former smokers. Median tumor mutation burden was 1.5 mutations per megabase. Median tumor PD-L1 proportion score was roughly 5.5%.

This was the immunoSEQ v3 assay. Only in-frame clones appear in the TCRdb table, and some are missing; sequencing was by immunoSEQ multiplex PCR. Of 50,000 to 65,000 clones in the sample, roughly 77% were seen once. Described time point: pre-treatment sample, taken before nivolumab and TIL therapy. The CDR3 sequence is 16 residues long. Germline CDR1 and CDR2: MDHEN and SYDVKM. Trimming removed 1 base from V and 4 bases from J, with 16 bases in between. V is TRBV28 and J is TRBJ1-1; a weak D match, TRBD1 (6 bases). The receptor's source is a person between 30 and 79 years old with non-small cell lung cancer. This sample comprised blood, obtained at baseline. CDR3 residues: CASSLSPARGRTEAFF. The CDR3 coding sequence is TGTGCCAGCAGTTTATCCCCGGCGCGGGGGCGCACTGAAGCTTTCTTT. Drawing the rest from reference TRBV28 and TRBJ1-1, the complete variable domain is DVKVTQSSRYLVKRTGEKVFLECVQDMDHENMFWYRQDPGLGLRLIYFSYDVKMKEKGDIPEGYSVSREKKERFSLILESASTNQTSMYLCASSLSPARGRTEAFFGQGTRLTVV.